This record looks at one T cell receptor (beta chain) sequence and its context. This specimen belongs to a study of T cell changes during pregnancy in multiple sclerosis. Sequenced by immunoSEQ multiplex PCR; TCRdb stores in-frame clones only, minus some. This repertoire shows about 36,000 clones, 80% to 95% found once; its top ten account for about 0.42%. Per the germline V gene, CDR1 is SGDLS and CDR2 is YYNGEE. Trimming removed 2 bases from V and 8 bases from J; junction bases left unmatched: 6. This CDR3 is 13 amino acids long. The sequences come from CD4+ T cells from peripheral blood mononuclear cells, collected in the third trimester of pregnancy. This chain joins TRBV9 and TRBJ1-2, with 7 bases matching TRBD1. The receptor's source is a female donor in good health, enrolled as a control in a pregnancy study. The CDR3 bases are TGTGCCAGCAGCGTCCAGGGGGTAGAGGGCTACACCTTC. Residues: CASSVQGVEGYTF.